The rows below give T cell receptor beta chains drawn from one sample of a study of CD8 T cells in ankylosing spondylitis. One entry per CDR3 protein results from TCRdb running MiXCR on the 5' RACE reads. The table records hundreds of thousands of distinct CDR3 sequences, 18% of them present only once. The sample comprised blood, either unsorted or a sorted T cell fraction (not recorded which). These receptors all come from a male donor with ankylosing spondylitis. Both conserved end residues are part of each CDR3. A D gene is named only where the DNA matches it firmly. Clone size is stated in some rows and not others, as once, few, many or a class when expanded.

v_gene	d_gene	abundance	j_gene	CDR3aa	CDR3nt
TRBV6-5	.	many	TRBJ2-1	CASSYLGAYNEQFF	TGTGCCAGCAGTTATTTGGGGGCATACAATGAGCAGTTCTTC
TRBV6-1	.	.	TRBJ1-2	CATTQPGPLYGYTF	TGTGCCACCACCCAACCGGGACCCCTCTATGGCTACACCTTC
TRBV4-1	.	few	TRBJ2-7	CASSQSSATYEQYF	TGCGCCAGCAGCCAAAGCTCAGCTACCTACGAGCAGTACTTC
TRBV2	.	few	TRBJ2-7	CASRPGHLSYEQYF	TGTGCCAGCAGGCCGGGACACCTCTCCTACGAGCAGTACTTC
TRBV12-3/TRBV12-4	.	.	TRBJ2-7	CASTSSDRGAADEQYF	TGTGCCAGCACTTCCTCGGATCGGGGCGCTGCGGACGAGCAGTACTTC
TRBV24-1	.	few	TRBJ2-2	CATSDQGTPTGELFF	TGTGCCACCAGTGATCAGGGGACACCAACCGGGGAGCTGTTTTTT
TRBV12-3/TRBV12-4	TRBD2	few	TRBJ2-1	CASRGFAGGAFNEQFF	TGTGCCAGCAGGGGGTTTGCGGGGGGGGCTTTCAATGAGCAGTTCTTC
TRBV13	.	few	TRBJ2-2	CASSLGQGSGELFFF	.
TRBV7-9	.	.	TRBJ2-1	CASSLAPAPEQFF	TGTGCCAGCAGCTTAGCCCCGGCGCCGGAGCAGTTCTTC
TRBV4-1	TRBD2	.	TRBJ2-3	CASSQDPSGGYTDTQYF	TGCGCCAGCAGCCAAGACCCTAGCGGGGGATACACAGATACGCAGTATTTT
TRBV29-1	.	.	TRBJ2-7	CSVEDTAEQYF	TGCAGCGTTGAAGATACGGCCGAGCAGTACTTC
TRBV20-1	TRBD2	few	TRBJ2-1	CSALIAGGPSYNEQFF	TGCAGTGCCCTAATAGCGGGGGGGCCTTCCTACAATGAGCAGTTCTTC
TRBV12-3/TRBV12-4	.	few	TRBJ2-3	CASSQRQSTDTQYF	TGTGCCAGCAGTCAACGACAGAGCACAGATACGCAGTATTTT
TRBV4-1	TRBD1	.	TRBJ1-2	CASREGQGGYGYTF	TGCGCCAGCAGGGAAGGACAGGGGGGCTATGGCTACACCTTC
TRBV6-1	TRBD2	.	TRBJ2-1	CASSWGAGEYNEQFF	TGTGCCAGCAGCTGGGGAGCGGGGGAATACAATGAGCAGTTCTTC
TRBV4-1	.	.	TRBJ2-3	CASSQVPGRTDTQYF	TGCGCCAGCAGCCAAGTACCAGGTCGCACAGATACGCAGTATTTT